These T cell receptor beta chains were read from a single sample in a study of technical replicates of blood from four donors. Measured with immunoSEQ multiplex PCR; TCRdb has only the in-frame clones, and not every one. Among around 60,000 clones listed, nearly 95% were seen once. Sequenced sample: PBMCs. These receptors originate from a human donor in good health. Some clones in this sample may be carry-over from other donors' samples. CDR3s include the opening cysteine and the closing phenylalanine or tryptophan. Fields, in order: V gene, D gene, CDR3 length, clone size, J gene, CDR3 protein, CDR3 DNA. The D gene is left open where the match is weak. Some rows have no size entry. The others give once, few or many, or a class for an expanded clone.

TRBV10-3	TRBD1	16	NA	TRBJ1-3	CAISPGDSGSGNTIYF	TGTGCCATCAGTCCCGGGGACAGCGGGTCTGGAAACACCATATATTTT
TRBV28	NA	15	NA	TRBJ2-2	CASSWAGSITGELFF	TGTGCCAGCAGTTGGGCAGGCTCGATTACCGGGGAGCTGTTTTTT
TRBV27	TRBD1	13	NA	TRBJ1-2	CASSPTTGPRYTF	TGTGCCAGCAGTCCAACGACAGGGCCGCGCTACACCTTC
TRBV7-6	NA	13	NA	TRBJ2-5	CASSPEVGKTQYF	TGTGCCAGCAGCCCGGAGGTTGGAAAGACCCAGTACTTC
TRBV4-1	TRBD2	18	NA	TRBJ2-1	CASSQQLTSGSSYNEQFF	TGCGCCAGCAGCCAGCAACTGACTAGCGGAAGCTCCTACAATGAGCAGTTCTTC
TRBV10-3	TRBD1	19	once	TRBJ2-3	CAISEPGTGGGISTDTQYF	TGTGCCATCAGTGAGCCGGGGACAGGGGGCGGGATTAGCACAGATACGCAGTATTTT
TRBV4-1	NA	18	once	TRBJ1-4	CASSLSGGAPATNEKLFF	TGCGCCAGCAGCCTAAGTGGGGGGGCCCCGGCCACTAATGAAAAACTGTTTTTT
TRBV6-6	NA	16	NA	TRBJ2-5	CASSYSQGRGQETQYF	TGTGCCAGCAGTTACTCGCAGGGGAGGGGGCAAGAGACCCAGTACTTC
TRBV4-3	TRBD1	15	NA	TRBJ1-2	CASSQDGTAYYGYTF	TGCGCCAGCAGCCAAGATGGGACAGCCTACTATGGCTACACCTTC
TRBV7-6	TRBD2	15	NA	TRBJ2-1	CASSYGTSGEYEQFF	TGTGCCAGCAGCTACGGGACTAGCGGGGAGTATGAGCAGTTCTTC
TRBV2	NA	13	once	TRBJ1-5	CASCQNSNQPQHF	TGTGCCAGCTGCCAGAATAGCAATCAGCCCCAGCATTTT
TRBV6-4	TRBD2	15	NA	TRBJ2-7	CASSELAGGPYEQYF	TGTGCCAGCAGTGAGCTAGCGGGAGGCCCCTACGAGCAGTACTTC